These 8 T cell receptor beta chains originate from one sample sequenced in a study of blood T cell repertoires in COVID-19. Repertoires were generated with immunoSEQ multiplex PCR, while TCRdb's copy carries only in-frame clones and drops some. The table has some 290,000 clones, 89% seen once. Sequenced material: PBMCs or T cells enriched from blood (not recorded which). These receptors originate from a woman between 25 and 40 years old who had recovered from COVID-19.

The genes are TRBV7-2 and TRBJ2-3; possibly TRBD2 for D (6 bases). Per the germline V gene, CDR1 is SGHTA and CDR2 is FQGNSA. Trimming took 1 base from V and 5 from J, leaving 7 bases between them. The CDR3 is 13 residues long. Written as DNA, the CDR3 is TGTGCCAGCAGCTTAGTCGGGGGAGATACGCAGTATTTT. Translation: CASSLVGGDTQYF.

The genes are TRBV5-1 and TRBJ2-7, with D maybe TRBD2 (5 bases). The CDR3 has 14 residues. V gave up 1 base and J gave up 0 bases, with 8 bases separating them. Germline V gene lookup returns CDR1 SGHRS and CDR2 YFSETQ. The CDR3 DNA is TGCGCCAGCAGCTTGCGGGAAGACTCCTACGAGCAGTACTTC. It specifies CASSLREDSYEQYF. Combining the CDR3 with reference TRBV5-1 and TRBJ2-7 gives the whole variable domain KAGVTQTPRYLIKTRGQQVTLSCSPISGHRSVSWYQQTPGQGLQFLFEYFSETQRNKGNFPGRFSGRQFSNSRSEMNVSTLELGDSALYLCASSLREDSYEQYFGPGTRLTVT.

This chain links TRBV30 with TRBJ2-1, with 7 bases fitting TRBD2. Germline CDR1 and CDR2: GTSNPN and SVGIG (reference sequence). The V and J ends lost 5 bases and 4 bases, in that order; junction bases with no gene match: 5. The CDR3 runs 13 residues. CDR3: CAWGGGGYNEQFF. The CDR3 DNA sequence: TGTGCCTGGGGAGGCGGGGGTTACAATGAGCAGTTCTTC.

Regarding this clone: A read error may produce the germline difference seen at one junction end. The genes are TRBV19 and TRBJ1-1; TRBD1 matches at 7 bases. Per the germline V gene, CDR1 is LNHDA and CDR2 is SQIVND (reference sequence). The CDR3 loop spans 17 amino acids. The DNA for the CDR3 is TGTGCCAGTAATATACAGGGGCGACTCCCCCAGAACACTGAAGCTTTCTTT. It specifies CASNIQGRLPQNTEAFF.

This chain links TRBV30 with TRBJ1-3; D gene unclear. V lost 4 bases, J lost 7 bases, and 11 bases lay in between. Germline V lookup: CDR1 GTSNPN, CDR2 SVGIG (reference sequence). This CDR3 is 12 amino acids long. For the CDR3, the DNA is TGTGCCTGGAATCGTCTGTTGAACACCATATATTTT. It encodes CAWNRLLNTIYF.

CDR3 loop: CASSLVREGLETQYF. Written as DNA, the CDR3 is TGTGCCAGCAGCTTGGTCAGGGAGGGCCTAGAGACCCAGTACTTC. V gene TRBV5-4 combines with J gene TRBJ2-5, with TRBD2 matching over 7 bases. The germline V gene encodes CDR1 SGHNT and CDR2 YYREEE (reference sequence). V shed 0 bases and J 4 bases; nucleotides not matched to a gene: 6. The CDR3 spans 15 residues.

J is TRBJ1-2 and V is TRBV7-9; possibly TRBD1 for D (6 bases). CDR1 and CDR2 from the germline V gene are SEHNR and FQNEAQ (reference sequence). The CDR3 spans 15 residues. V dropped 5 bases and J dropped 2 bases, with 15 bases sitting between them. The chain's CDR3 is CASSPRTERNYGYTF. Here the CDR3 DNA reads TGTGCCAGCAGCCCCCGGACAGAGAGGAACTATGGCTACACCTTC.

As for this clone: The sample contains more than one DNA sequence encoding this CDR3. The gene calls are TRBV18 and TRBJ2-1, with D possibly being TRBD2 (6 bases). The length of the CDR3 is 15 residues. The germline V and J ends were trimmed by 0 bases and 1 base, with 7 bases remaining between them. Germline lookup yields CDR1 KGHSH and CDR2 LQKENI. As DNA, the CDR3 is TGTGCCAGCTCACCACCGAGCGGGTCCTACAATGAGCAGTTCTTC. Protein: CASSPPSGSYNEQFF. Using reference TRBV18 and TRBJ2-1 for the parts outside the CDR3, the full variable domain is NAGVMQNPRHLVRRRGQEARLRCSPMKGHSHVYWYRQLPEEGLKFMVYLQKENIIDESGMPKERFSAEFPKEGPSILRIQQVVRGDSAAYFCASSPPSGSYNEQFFGPGTRLTVL.